The 21 T cell receptor beta chains below were found in one sample sequenced in a study of blood T cell repertoires in COVID-19 (dated by TCRdb to 2020 to 2022). Library method: the immunoSEQ multiplex PCR assay. Imported from immuneACCESS, the table was reduced by TCRdb to in-frame sequences with V and J called. These copies leave out some clones; in studies compared against another copy, an unresolved V gene accounts for under half, and the cause of the remainder is not known. In all, the sample holds 360,000 or so clones, and 90% of those were seen once. Around 7% of the sample is held by the ten biggest clonotypes. The sequenced material came from peripheral blood. These receptors all come from a man aged 18 to 30 with active or convalescent COVID-19.

V usage is TRBV10-3 and J usage is TRBJ1-5; 8 bases match TRBD1. V dropped 0 bases and J dropped 2; count of bases not matched to a gene: 3. CDR1 is ENHRY and CDR2 is SYGVKD in the germline V gene. This CDR3 is 16 amino acids long. CDR3 sequence: CAISESAGGRNQPQHF. DNA of the CDR3: TGTGCCATCAGTGAGTCGGCAGGGGGCCGCAATCAGCCCCAGCATTTT.

Regarding this clone: Other DNA variants within this sample encode the same CDR3. Here the CDR3 DNA reads TGTGCCAGCAGCCCAGGACTAAACACCGGGGAGCTGTTTTTT. Protein sequence: CASSPGLNTGELFF. The chain joins TRBV7-2 to TRBJ2-2, with D tentatively TRBD2 (6 bases). Germline V lookup: CDR1 SGHTA, CDR2 FQGNSA. The length of the CDR3 is 14 residues. Trimming left V 5 bases short and J 2 bases short, with 9 bases between.

This chain uses TRBV28 with TRBJ1-6; D not resolved. V shed 7 bases and J shed 2 bases, with 6 bases lying between them. The CDR3 covers 13 residues. Looked up from germline, CDR1 is MDHEN and CDR2 is SYDVKM. CDR3 sequence: CASTTPYNSPLHF. The CDR3 DNA reads as TGTGCCAGCACTACGCCCTATAATTCACCCCTCCACTTT.

The chain is built from TRBV15 and TRBJ2-7; a possible D gene is TRBD2 (5 bases). V dropped 3 bases and J dropped 1 base, with 13 bases sitting between them. CDR1 is LNHNV, CDR2 YYDKDF, per germline (reference sequence). This CDR3 comprises 15 residues. The CDR3 DNA reads as TGTGCCACCAGCAGGGCACTAGGAAGTTCCTACGAGCAGTACTTC. Its translation: CATSRALGSSYEQYF.

The rearrangement links TRBV6-5 to TRBJ2-7; 11 bases are a match to TRBD1. Trimming removed 6 bases from V and 4 bases from J; junction bases left unmatched: 8. CDR1 and CDR2 from the germline V gene are MNHEY and SVGAGI. The CDR3 sequence is 15 residues long. CDR3 coding DNA: TGTGCCAGCAGCTTGTGGACAGGGGGCCAGTACGAGCAGTACTTC. It specifies CASSLWTGGQYEQYF.

The CDR3 loop reads CATREGGGADGYTF. In DNA, the CDR3 is TGTGCCACCAGAGAAGGCGGGGGGGCGGATGGCTACACCTTC. The V and J genes are TRBV15 and TRBJ1-2, with D possibly being TRBD1 (6 bases). The CDR3 contains 14 residues. With 6 bases removed from V and 6 bases from J, the gap between germline ends came to 17 bases. The germline gives CDR1 LNHNV, CDR2 YYDKDF (reference sequence).

The chain couples TRBV6-5 to TRBJ1-6; TRBD1 matches at 8 bases. CDR3 length equals 14 residues. Germline V gives CDR1 MNHEY, CDR2 SVGAGI. V shed 6 bases and J 6 bases; nucleotides not matched to a gene: 4. The CDR3 DNA follows: TGTGCCAGCAGCCTCAGGGGGCCTAATTCACCCCTCCACTTT. Protein sequence: CASSLRGPNSPLHF.

The chain recombines TRBV6-2 or TRBV6-3 with TRBJ2-1; the D is unclear. V lost 3 bases and J 4 bases, leaving 16 bases between the germline ends. The germline V gene has CDR1 MNHEY and CDR2 SVGEGT. The CDR3 spans 16 residues. The DNA for the CDR3 is TGTGCCAGCAGTTATCTTGCGATCTCTATATACAATGAGCAGTTCTTC. Residues: CASSYLAISIYNEQFF.

V gene TRBV4-3 combines with J gene TRBJ2-7, with 9 bases fitting TRBD2. This CDR3 region has 15 residues. Germline V CDR1 and CDR2: LGHNA, YSLEER. V was pared by 1 base and J by 3 bases, with 4 bases of the junction left unmatched. The chain's CDR3 is CASSQGGSGGYEQYF. The CDR3 DNA is TGCGCCAGCAGCCAAGGAGGTAGCGGGGGCTACGAGCAGTACTTC.

DNA of the CDR3: TGTGCCAGCAGTTACTTTTCGACAGGGACGGAGACCCAGTACTTC. The encoded protein is CASSYFSTGTETQYF. The chain recombines TRBV6-5 with TRBJ2-5, with 7 nucleotides matching TRBD1. J lost 5 bases, V lost 1 base, and 7 bases had no gene match. Germline V CDR1 and CDR2: MNHEY, SVGAGI. The CDR3 is 15 amino acids.

This clone has a single count. The chain is built from TRBV5-1 and TRBJ1-2; 7 bases map to TRBD1. The CDR3 consists of 17 residues. CDR1 and CDR2 (germline): SGHRS, YFSETQ. V shed 0 bases, J shed 4 bases, and the junction held 12 bases outside the gene matches. Here the CDR3 DNA reads TGCGCCAGCAGCTTGGGGGCCGGGACAGCAAAGGGCTATGGCTACACCTTC. Translating it yields CASSLGAGTAKGYGYTF.

In its sample, this clone was seen a few times. The V gene is TRBV19, the J gene TRBJ1-5; 7 bases are shared with TRBD1. The CDR3 consists of 13 residues. Per the germline V gene, CDR1 is LNHDA and CDR2 is SQIVND (reference sequence). V shed 1 base and J 9 bases; nucleotides not matched to a gene: 3. In DNA, the CDR3 is TGTGCCAGTAGTATAGGGGACAGCCGGCCCCAGCATTTT. It codes for CASSIGDSRPQHF.

This clone was counted a single time. The J gene is TRBJ2-1, the V gene TRBV7-2; 10 bases are shared with TRBD2. This CDR3 is built from 18 residues. Germline-derived CDR1 and CDR2 are SGHTA and FQGNSA. Germline trimming cut 0 bases from V and 5 bases from J; bases unmatched to any gene: 10. The CDR3 coding sequence is TGTGCCAGCAGCTTAGCCCCCCTAGCGGGAGTGGGGAACAATGAGCAGTTCTTC. Residues: CASSLAPLAGVGNNEQFF.

V is TRBV6-1 and J is TRBJ1-6; D perhaps matches TRBD1 (5 bases). Germline-derived CDR1 and CDR2 are MNHNS and SASEGT. The V gene lost 2 bases and the J gene lost 9 bases, with 8 bases spanning the gap. The CDR3 has 13 residues. The CDR3 is CASSEFGGSPLHF. The CDR3 nucleotides are TGTGCCAGCAGTGAATTCGGGGGTTCACCCCTCCACTTT.

This clone is a singleton in its sample. This chain connects TRBV10-3 to TRBJ2-1; 14 nucleotides agree with TRBD2. CDR1 and CDR2 (germline): ENHRY, SYGVKD. CDR3 length: 17 residues. V shed 6 bases, J shed 0 bases, and the junction held 4 bases outside the gene matches. DNA of the CDR3: TGTGCCATCAGGGGGACTAGCGGGGGTCCCTCCTACAATGAGCAGTTCTTC. As protein: CAIRGTSGGPSYNEQFF.

This CDR3 is CASSQTHRGYEQFF. The CDR3 nucleotides read TGCGCCAGCAGCCAAACCCACAGGGGCTATGAGCAGTTCTTC. V is TRBV4-3 and J is TRBJ2-1; TRBD1 matches 7 bases. The CDR3 loop spans 14 amino acids. V was clipped by 2 bases and J by 8 bases; unmatched bases: 6. Germline assignment: CDR1 LGHNA and CDR2 YSLEER.

The chain recombines TRBV29-1 with TRBJ1-1; weak D call: TRBD1 (5 bases). The CDR3 has 17 amino acids. V was trimmed by 4 bases and J by 1 base, leaving 22 bases between them. Germline assignment: CDR1 SQVTM and CDR2 ANQGSEA. In nucleotides, the CDR3 is TGCAGCGTTGTTCGTGGGGGGTCGAAGGATGAGAACACTGAAGCTTTCTTT. Amino acid sequence: CSVVRGGSKDENTEAFF.

The chain has TRBV29-1 and TRBJ2-1, with D unclear. Germline CDR1 is SQVTM and CDR2 is ANQGSEA. With 2 bases removed from V and 10 bases from J, the gap between germline ends came to 9 bases. This CDR3 region has 11 residues. CDR3 bases: TGCAGCGTTGAAAGGTACAGAGAGCAGTTCTTC. Amino acids: CSVERYREQFF.

The genes are TRBV28 and TRBJ1-5; D call uncertain. V was pared by 10 bases and J by 5 bases, with 18 bases between. This CDR3 comprises 14 residues. The germline gives CDR1 MDHEN, CDR2 SYDVKM. The CDR3 spells CATLRSSLYQPQHF. The CDR3 DNA reads TGTGCCACCTTGAGATCTTCACTTTATCAGCCCCAGCATTTT.

V usage is TRBV14 and J usage is TRBJ1-4; TRBD1 aligns across 10 bases. Germline CDR1 SGHDN, CDR2 FVKESK. The trim removed 4 bases at V and 0 bases at J, leaving 8 bases unmatched. The CDR3 is 18 amino acids. CDR3 protein: CASSPRTGGLTTNEKLFF. The CDR3, as DNA: TGTGCCAGCAGCCCCAGGACAGGGGGGTTGACAACTAATGAAAAACTGTTTTTT.

V gene TRBV4-3 combines with J gene TRBJ2-7; 8 nucleotides agree with TRBD2. This CDR3 is built from 16 residues. Looked up from germline, CDR1 is LGHNA and CDR2 is YSLEER. The V segment lost 6 bases and the J segment 0 bases; nucleotides outside the gene matches: 10. CDR3 nucleotide sequence: TGCGCCAGCAGTCCAGTTTGGGCGGGGGGCTCCTACGAGCAGTACTTC. It yields the protein CASSPVWAGGSYEQYF.